This TCR beta chain was captured in a study of blood T cells in healthy people across ages. Study background: About one barcoded beta molecule per two T cells was the capture yield of template switching.

The authors ran a second PCR of about 6 to 12 cycles using a sample-barcoded 5' primer and a J-beta primer mix. Each cDNA molecule, via a template-switch adaptor with 12 random nucleotides, was tagged. TCRdb ran MiXCR on the 5' RACE reads and lists one entry per CDR3 protein. The data show hundreds of thousands of distinct CDR3 sequences, more than 45% seen once. Turning to this clonotype: Its antigen is as yet unknown.

V dropped 5 bases and J dropped 6; count of bases not matched to a gene: 10. The V gene's germline CDR1 is SQVTM and CDR2 ANQGSEA. There are 15 residues in the CDR3. Study-wide results and caveats: There were more naive CD4+ cells and higher diversity in long-lived donors than in aged donors.

The chain links TRBV29-1 to TRBJ1-4; 9 bases align to TRBD1. Sequences were obtained from blood. This receptor was obtained from a man at least 80 years old in good health. The CDR3 DNA follows: TGCAGCGTTTCCGGAACAGGGGGCCGGGATGAAAAACTGTTTTTT. This sequence encodes CSVSGTGGRDEKLFF. The full variable domain, with the rest looked up from reference TRBV29-1 and TRBJ1-4, is SAVISQKPSRDICQRGTSLTIQCQVDSQVTMMFWYRQQPGQSLTLIATANQGSEATYESGFVIDKFPISRPNLTFSTLTVSNMSPEDSSIYLCSVSGTGGRDEKLFFGSGTQLSVL.